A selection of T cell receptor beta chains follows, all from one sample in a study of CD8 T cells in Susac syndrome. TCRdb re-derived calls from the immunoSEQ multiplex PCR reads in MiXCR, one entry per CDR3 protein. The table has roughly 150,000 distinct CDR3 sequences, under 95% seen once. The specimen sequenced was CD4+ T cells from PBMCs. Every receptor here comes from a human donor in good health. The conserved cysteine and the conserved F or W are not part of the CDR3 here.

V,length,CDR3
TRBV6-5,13,ASSYSRGDTGELF
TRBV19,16,ASSISRTQIYSNQPQH
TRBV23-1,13,ASRHKTFPTYEQY
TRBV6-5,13,ASSETGTGNYEQY
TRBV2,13,ASSEILGIQETQY
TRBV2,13,ASSYGTLYNSPLH
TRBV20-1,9,SAPDSYEQY
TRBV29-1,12,SVGTGGYQETQY
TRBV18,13,ASSPPGGGNTEAF
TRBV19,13,ASSLAGRMNTEAF
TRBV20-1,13,SARRSGVENSPLH
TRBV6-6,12,ASSITGSGGWQH
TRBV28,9,ATRPGDTQY
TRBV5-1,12,ASSLSGSSAEAF
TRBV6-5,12,ASSHRQFGETQY
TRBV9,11,ASSVSQQETQY
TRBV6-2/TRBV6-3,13,AALYRGAGTGELF
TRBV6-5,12,ASSWDRDGGEQY
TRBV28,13,ASSLGDRGYNEQF
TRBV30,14,VWSPPYTPSSYGYT
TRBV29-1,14,SVEEYPTPSDNEQF
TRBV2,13,ASSVLEGRGNTIY
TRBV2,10,ASTTHPYEQY
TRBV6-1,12,ASNGNSGANVLT
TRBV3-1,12,ASSFRTSIDEQY
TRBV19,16,ASSIPPQRSGGDGEQY
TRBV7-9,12,ASSSGTINSPLH
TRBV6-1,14,ASSQSYRRFYYEQY
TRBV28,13,ASKRGTLWDQPQH
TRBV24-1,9,ATSDLYEQY
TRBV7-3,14,ASSLTGETGANVLT
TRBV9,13,ASSGGTGTQETQY
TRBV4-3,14,ASSQDFGIMNTEAF
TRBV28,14,ASRATSGRGAGELF
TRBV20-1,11,SAREPSGNTIY
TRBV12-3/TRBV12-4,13,ASRPTSGPYNEQF
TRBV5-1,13,ASRLIGTGGEEQF
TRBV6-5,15,ASSYSVGAPLPYEQY
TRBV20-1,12,SAGGTGSSYEQY
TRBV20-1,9,SATPGGEQY
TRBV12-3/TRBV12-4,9,ASSFRGEQY
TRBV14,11,ASSQAPIYEQY
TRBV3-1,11,ASSRNIRDSYT
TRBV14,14,ASSQDGGAITDTQY
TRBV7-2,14,ASSQLAGGRGGEQY
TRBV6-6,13,ASSLRTGPGNTIY